A selection of T cell receptor beta chains follows, all from one sample in a study of shared clonotypes between healthy human individuals. The protocol was immunoSEQ multiplex PCR, while the TCRdb copy is restricted to in-frame clones and leaves out a portion. Among more than 550,000 clones listed, about 91% were seen once. The sequenced material came from naive CD8+ T cells sorted from blood. The source of these receptors is a man under 40 in good health. The CDR3 runs from the conserved cysteine through the conserved F or W. D genes are given only for firm matches. Size tells how often a clone was seen (once, few, many) or the class of an expanded clone, and some rows leave it out.

d_gene: TRBD1
v_gene: TRBV19
abundance: -
j_gene: TRBJ2-5
CDR3aa: CASSIVPPDRGETQYF
CDR3nt: TGTGCCAGTAGTATAGTACCCCCTGACAGGGGAGAGACCCAGTACTTC

d_gene: TRBD2
v_gene: TRBV7-2
abundance: -
j_gene: TRBJ2-3
CDR3aa: CASSAGTRASTDTQYF
CDR3nt: TGTGCCAGCAGCGCCGGGACTAGGGCGAGCACAGATACGCAGTATTTT

d_gene: -
v_gene: TRBV5-1
abundance: -
j_gene: TRBJ1-3
CDR3aa: CASSLGRLDSLRSGNTIYF
CDR3nt: TGCGCCAGCAGCTTGGGCCGGTTAGACAGCCTTCGCTCTGGAAACACCATATATTTT

d_gene: TRBD1
v_gene: TRBV28
abundance: -
j_gene: TRBJ2-6
CDR3aa: CASSLATGELSGANVLTF
CDR3nt: TGTGCCAGCAGTTTGGCGACAGGGGAGCTCTCTGGGGCCAACGTCCTGACTTTC

d_gene: -
v_gene: TRBV4-1
abundance: -
j_gene: TRBJ2-3
CDR3aa: CASSQGTEYTDTQYF
CDR3nt: TGCGCCAGCAGCCAAGGGACGGAATACACAGATACGCAGTATTTT

d_gene: TRBD1
v_gene: TRBV5-1
abundance: -
j_gene: TRBJ2-3
CDR3aa: CASSPGTGAFTDTQYF
CDR3nt: TGCGCCAGCAGCCCCGGGACAGGGGCCTTCACAGATACGCAGTATTTT

d_gene: -
v_gene: TRBV18
abundance: -
j_gene: TRBJ2-5
CDR3aa: CASSPRQADPRETQYF
CDR3nt: TGTGCCAGCTCACCACGGCAGGCAGACCCTAGGGAGACCCAGTACTTC

d_gene: TRBD2
v_gene: TRBV2
abundance: -
j_gene: TRBJ2-3
CDR3aa: CASPTSESTDTQYF
CDR3nt: TGTGCCAGCCCTACTAGCGAGAGCACAGATACGCAGTATTTT

d_gene: -
v_gene: TRBV11-2
abundance: -
j_gene: TRBJ2-7
CDR3aa: CASSPPAWPYEQYF
CDR3nt: TGTGCCAGCAGCCCCCCAGCATGGCCGTACGAGCAGTACTTC

d_gene: -
v_gene: TRBV4-1
abundance: -
j_gene: TRBJ2-5
CDR3aa: CASSQDGLVATQYF
CDR3nt: TGCGCCAGCAGCCAAGATGGGCTAGTGGCGACCCAGTACTTC

d_gene: -
v_gene: TRBV7-9
abundance: once
j_gene: TRBJ2-7
CDR3aa: CASSPKIYEQYF
CDR3nt: TGTGCCAGCAGCCCTAAAATTTACGAGCAGTACTTC

d_gene: -
v_gene: TRBV20-1
abundance: -
j_gene: TRBJ2-7
CDR3aa: CSADGTYEQYF
CDR3nt: TGCAGTGCGGATGGGACCTACGAGCAGTACTTC

d_gene: -
v_gene: TRBV12-2
abundance: -
j_gene: TRBJ1-1
CDR3aa: CASRQGTLNTEAFF
CDR3nt: TGTGCAAGTCGTCAAGGGACATTGAACACTGAAGCTTTCTTT

d_gene: -
v_gene: TRBV6-1
abundance: -
j_gene: TRBJ1-1
CDR3aa: CASSWRVTEAFF
CDR3nt: TGTGCCAGCAGTTGGCGTGTCACTGAAGCTTTCTTT

d_gene: TRBD2
v_gene: TRBV5-1
abundance: -
j_gene: TRBJ2-1
CDR3aa: CASSWGLASDEQFF
CDR3nt: TGCGCCAGCAGCTGGGGACTAGCTTCCGATGAGCAGTTCTTC

d_gene: -
v_gene: TRBV4-3
abundance: -
j_gene: TRBJ1-2
CDR3aa: CASSQDLGDFYGYTF
CDR3nt: TGCGCCAGCAGCCAAGATCTCGGGGATTTCTATGGCTACACCTTC

d_gene: TRBD2
v_gene: TRBV28
abundance: -
j_gene: TRBJ2-5
CDR3aa: CASSEPRRVDMREGFQETQYF
CDR3nt: TGTGCCAGCAGCGAACCTCGGCGGGTCGATATGCGGGAGGGCTTCCAAGAGACCCAGTACTTC

d_gene: -
v_gene: TRBV4-1
abundance: -
j_gene: TRBJ2-7
CDR3aa: CASSQIFGESYEQYF
CDR3nt: TGCGCCAGCAGCCAAATTTTTGGGGAGAGTTACGAGCAGTACTTC

d_gene: -
v_gene: TRBV19
abundance: -
j_gene: TRBJ2-7
CDR3aa: CASSILMNGYEQYF
CDR3nt: TGTGCCAGTAGTATACTAATGAACGGCTACGAGCAGTACTTC

d_gene: -
v_gene: TRBV5-8
abundance: -
j_gene: TRBJ2-7
CDR3aa: CASSFMTGPPSYEQYF
CDR3nt: TGTGCCAGCAGCTTCATGACGGGCCCCCCCTCCTACGAGCAGTACTTC

d_gene: TRBD1
v_gene: TRBV6-1
abundance: -
j_gene: TRBJ2-7
CDR3aa: CASSEFGGQGAYEQYF
CDR3nt: TGTGCCAGCAGTGAATTTGGGGGACAGGGGGCCTACGAGCAGTACTTC

d_gene: -
v_gene: TRBV2
abundance: -
j_gene: TRBJ2-3
CDR3aa: CASRKEGVSTDTQYF
CDR3nt: TGTGCCAGCAGGAAAGAGGGAGTGAGCACAGATACGCAGTATTTT

d_gene: TRBD2
v_gene: TRBV6-5
abundance: -
j_gene: TRBJ2-1
CDR3aa: CASKKRDGYNEQFF
CDR3nt: TGTGCCAGCAAGAAGCGGGACGGCTACAATGAGCAGTTCTTC